Included here is one TCR beta chain sequence, with context. V shed 4 bases and J 5 bases; nucleotides not matched to a gene: 12. Per the germline V gene, CDR1 is LNHDA and CDR2 is SQIVND (reference sequence). The CDR3 is 16 amino acids. This sample was taken from a study of blood T cell repertoires in COVID-19. Here immunoSEQ multiplex PCR was the method, and the copy in TCRdb shows in-frame clones only, minus some. This sample carries about 250,000 clones, 75% to 90% of them seen once, and the ten largest clones take over 6%. The chain combines TRBV19 with TRBJ2-5, with 8 positions matching TRBD1. The TCR comes from a woman in her twenties or thirties with acute COVID-19. The source material was PBMCs or T cells enriched from blood (not recorded which). The CDR3 nucleotides read TGTGCCAGTAGTACGAAGGGACAGGCCCCCATGGAGACCCAGTACTTC. Its protein product is CASSTKGQAPMETQYF.